Listed below are T cell receptor beta chains from one sample, sequenced in a study of blood T cells in healthy people across ages. TCRdb used MiXCR to reprocess the 5' RACE reads, holding one entry per CDR3 protein. The top ten hold 5.5% to 8% of the sample, which has about 1.4 million distinct CDR3 sequences, 59% seen once. Source material: blood. Receptors were obtained from a man aged 18 to 30 in good health. Each CDR3 is given with its conserved first and last residue. The D gene is left open where the match is weak. For some rows the clone size is stated as once, few or many, or as a class when expanded; others skip it.

d_gene: TRBD2
len: 14
abundance: .
v_gene: TRBV20-1
j_gene: TRBJ2-3
CDR3nt: TGCAGTGCTCGGCGGGGACTAGCAACAGATACGCAGTATTTT
CDR3aa: CSARRGLATDTQYF

d_gene: .
len: 16
abundance: .
v_gene: TRBV7-2
j_gene: TRBJ2-3
CDR3nt: TGTGCCAGCAGCACCAGGGGTGCCGGGATCACAGATACGCAGTATTTT
CDR3aa: CASSTRGAGITDTQYF

d_gene: .
len: 15
abundance: once
v_gene: TRBV5-1
j_gene: TRBJ2-7
CDR3nt: TGCGCCAGCAGCCCCCTTCGAGGGACGATAGAAGAGCAGTACTTC
CDR3aa: CASSPLRGTIEEQYF

d_gene: .
len: 13
abundance: few
v_gene: TRBV5-1
j_gene: TRBJ2-1
CDR3nt: TGCGCCAGCAGCTTGTCGGGGGAGGATGAGCAGTTCTTC
CDR3aa: CASSLSGEDEQFF

d_gene: .
len: 14
abundance: few
v_gene: TRBV4-2
j_gene: TRBJ1-2
CDR3nt: TGTGCCAGCAGCCAAGCGGTGGTTAGCTATGGCTACACCTTC
CDR3aa: CASSQAVVSYGYTF

d_gene: .
len: 16
abundance: .
v_gene: TRBV18
j_gene: TRBJ1-5
CDR3nt: TGTGCCAGCTCACCTACCGTAGCAGGGGCAAATCAGCCCCAGCATTTT
CDR3aa: CASSPTVAGANQPQHF

d_gene: .
len: 14
abundance: .
v_gene: TRBV15
j_gene: TRBJ2-1
CDR3nt: TGTGCCACCAGCAGAGATCCGGTATGGACTGGCCAGTTCTTC
CDR3aa: CATSRDPVWTGQFF

d_gene: .
len: 14
abundance: .
v_gene: TRBV6-1
j_gene: TRBJ2-7
CDR3nt: TGTGCCAGCAGTGCCGACAGGCTAGTTGACGAGCAGTACTTC
CDR3aa: CASSADRLVDEQYF

d_gene: .
len: 14
abundance: .
v_gene: TRBV12-3/TRBV12-4
j_gene: TRBJ1-1
CDR3nt: TGTGCCAGCAGTTTTGGGGGTGAAGTCACTGAAGCTTTCTTT
CDR3aa: CASSFGGEVTEAFF

d_gene: .
len: 13
abundance: .
v_gene: TRBV7-9
j_gene: TRBJ2-3
CDR3nt: TGTGCCAGCATGCCTACATTGGGTCATGAGCAGTATTTT
CDR3aa: CASMPTLGHEQYF

d_gene: TRBD1
len: 15
abundance: .
v_gene: TRBV12-3/TRBV12-4
j_gene: TRBJ2-2
CDR3nt: TGTGCCAGCAGTCTCGGACAGGGGGCTAACGGGGAGCTGTTTTTT
CDR3aa: CASSLGQGANGELFF

d_gene: .
len: 13
abundance: few
v_gene: TRBV7-2
j_gene: TRBJ1-5
CDR3nt: TGTGCCAGCAGCCGGAGGGGCAATCAGCCCCAGCATTTT
CDR3aa: CASSRRGNQPQHF

d_gene: .
len: 15
abundance: few
v_gene: TRBV25-1
j_gene: TRBJ2-5
CDR3nt: TGTGCCAGCAGCCCCATCGGAGGGGTTTGGGAGACCCAGTACTTC
CDR3aa: CASSPIGGVWETQYF

d_gene: .
len: 13
abundance: .
v_gene: TRBV11-2
j_gene: TRBJ2-1
CDR3nt: TGTGCCAGCAGTTCTTCCTCGGGGAATGAGCAGTTCTTC
CDR3aa: CASSSSSGNEQFF

d_gene: .
len: 14
abundance: few
v_gene: TRBV28
j_gene: TRBJ1-1
CDR3nt: TGTGCCAGCAACCGGGACGGTGAGAACACTGAAGCTTTCTTT
CDR3aa: CASNRDGENTEAFF

d_gene: .
len: 16
abundance: .
v_gene: TRBV30
j_gene: TRBJ2-7
CDR3nt: TGTGCCTGGAGTGTGGGGCGTCCCCGCAGTTCGTACGAGCAGTACTTC
CDR3aa: CAWSVGRPRSSYEQYF

d_gene: .
len: 13
abundance: .
v_gene: TRBV5-1
j_gene: TRBJ2-2
CDR3nt: TGCGCCAGCGGCAGGGACTCCACCGGGGAGCTGTTTTTT
CDR3aa: CASGRDSTGELFF

d_gene: TRBD1
len: 14
abundance: few
v_gene: TRBV29-1
j_gene: TRBJ1-6
CDR3nt: TGCAGCGTTACCATTACAGGGGAGAATTCACCCCTCCACTTT
CDR3aa: CSVTITGENSPLHF

d_gene: .
len: 13
abundance: once
v_gene: TRBV5-1
j_gene: TRBJ2-7
CDR3nt: TGCGCCAGCAGTTGGGGGGGCGCAGACGAGCAGTACTTC
CDR3aa: CASSWGGADEQYF

d_gene: .
len: 12
abundance: few
v_gene: TRBV5-6
j_gene: TRBJ2-7
CDR3nt: TGTGCCAGCAGCTCCCTCTTAGCGGAGCAGTACTTC
CDR3aa: CASSSLLAEQYF

d_gene: .
len: 13
abundance: .
v_gene: TRBV30
j_gene: TRBJ1-1
CDR3nt: TGTGCCTGGAGTGTACTCCTGAACACTGAAGCTTTCTTT
CDR3aa: CAWSVLLNTEAFF

d_gene: .
len: 13
abundance: .
v_gene: TRBV6-5
j_gene: TRBJ1-6
CDR3nt: TGTGCCAGCAATCAGGGGCGAAATTCACCCCTCCACTTT
CDR3aa: CASNQGRNSPLHF

d_gene: TRBD2
len: 15
abundance: .
v_gene: TRBV20-1
j_gene: TRBJ2-7
CDR3nt: TGCAGTGCTAGAGACCGGGCTAGCGGAAATTACGAGCAGTACTTC
CDR3aa: CSARDRASGNYEQYF

d_gene: .
len: 14
abundance: .
v_gene: TRBV20-1
j_gene: TRBJ2-3
CDR3nt: TGCAGTGCTAGTTGGCCAGTCCCCACAGATACGCAGTATTTT
CDR3aa: CSASWPVPTDTQYF

d_gene: .
len: 13
abundance: few
v_gene: TRBV20-1
j_gene: TRBJ2-5
CDR3nt: TGCAGTGCTACACAGGGTATCGCGGAGACCCAGTACTTC
CDR3aa: CSATQGIAETQYF

d_gene: .
len: 17
abundance: .
v_gene: TRBV29-1
j_gene: TRBJ1-3
CDR3nt: TGCAGCGTTGCGGTCGAGCCGGCGACTCACTCTGGAAACACCATATATTTT
CDR3aa: CSVAVEPATHSGNTIYF

d_gene: .
len: 11
abundance: .
v_gene: TRBV7-2
j_gene: TRBJ2-7
CDR3nt: TGTGCCAGCCCCGGGGGCCGCGAGCAGTACTTC
CDR3aa: CASPGGREQYF

d_gene: .
len: 12
abundance: .
v_gene: TRBV6-5
j_gene: TRBJ2-7
CDR3nt: TGTGCCAGCAGTCGTCTCGGTGACGAGCAGTACTTC
CDR3aa: CASSRLGDEQYF

d_gene: .
len: 16
abundance: .
v_gene: TRBV6-5
j_gene: TRBJ2-1
CDR3nt: TGTGCCAGCAGTTACGGCCTCCCCTACGGTTACAATGAGCAGTTCTTC
CDR3aa: CASSYGLPYGYNEQFF

d_gene: .
len: 16
abundance: .
v_gene: TRBV28
j_gene: TRBJ2-3
CDR3nt: TGTGCCAGCAGTTCTAACTATCAATCGGACACAGATACGCAGTATTTT
CDR3aa: CASSSNYQSDTDTQYF

d_gene: .
len: 16
abundance: .
v_gene: TRBV6-2/TRBV6-3
j_gene: TRBJ2-7
CDR3nt: TGTGCCAGCAGTTGGGGCCGGGACATCGTCTCCTACGAGCAGTACTTC
CDR3aa: CASSWGRDIVSYEQYF

d_gene: TRBD1
len: 17
abundance: .
v_gene: TRBV20-1
j_gene: TRBJ2-2
CDR3nt: TGCAGTGCTAGCCGGGGCCGGACAGGGGTCGGGACCGGGGAGCTGTTTTTT
CDR3aa: CSASRGRTGVGTGELFF

d_gene: .
len: 14
abundance: .
v_gene: TRBV12-5
j_gene: TRBJ2-1
CDR3nt: TGTACTAGTGACCCTGGGTCCCAGGGGAATGAGCAGTTCTTC
CDR3aa: CTSDPGSQGNEQFF

d_gene: TRBD1
len: 14
abundance: .
v_gene: TRBV7-9
j_gene: TRBJ1-2
CDR3nt: TGTGCCAGCAGCCACCGGGACAGGACCTATGGCTACACCTTC
CDR3aa: CASSHRDRTYGYTF

d_gene: .
len: 18
abundance: once
v_gene: TRBV4-2
j_gene: TRBJ2-3
CDR3nt: TGTGCCAGCAGCCAAGTGATTCCGGGGGCTCCTAGCACAGATACGCAGTATTTT
CDR3aa: CASSQVIPGAPSTDTQYF

d_gene: TRBD1
len: 16
abundance: .
v_gene: TRBV5-5
j_gene: TRBJ2-3
CDR3nt: TGTGCCAGCAGCGATCTCAACAGGGGAGAGGCAGATACGCAGTATTTT
CDR3aa: CASSDLNRGEADTQYF

d_gene: TRBD2
len: 16
abundance: few
v_gene: TRBV13
j_gene: TRBJ2-3
CDR3nt: TGTGCCAGCAGCTTAGGACCCGGGACTAGGACAGATACGCAGTATTTT
CDR3aa: CASSLGPGTRTDTQYF

d_gene: .
len: 15
abundance: .
v_gene: TRBV6-2/TRBV6-3
j_gene: TRBJ2-1
CDR3nt: TGTGCCAGCAGTTACACCAAATCCTCCTACAATGAGCAGTTCTTC
CDR3aa: CASSYTKSSYNEQFF

d_gene: .
len: 14
abundance: few
v_gene: TRBV6-4
j_gene: TRBJ2-7
CDR3nt: TGTGCCAGCAGTGTTGAGACAGGCTCCTACGAGCAGTACTTC
CDR3aa: CASSVETGSYEQYF

d_gene: .
len: 18
abundance: .
v_gene: TRBV12-3/TRBV12-4
j_gene: TRBJ2-2
CDR3nt: TGTGCCATCCAAGGTCCGGGTACGGGATATGCAGGATCCGGGGAGCTGTTTTTT
CDR3aa: CAIQGPGTGYAGSGELFF

d_gene: .
len: 17
abundance: .
v_gene: TRBV5-1
j_gene: TRBJ2-7
CDR3nt: TGCGCCAGCAGCCCTGGACAGGTGGAGGGAATGTGGACAGAGCAGTACTTC
CDR3aa: CASSPGQVEGMWTEQYF

d_gene: .
len: 14
abundance: .
v_gene: TRBV3-1
j_gene: TRBJ2-1
CDR3nt: TGTGCCAGCAGCCAAGCGGCCGCGTTGAATGAGCAGTTCTTC
CDR3aa: CASSQAAALNEQFF

d_gene: TRBD1
len: 14
abundance: few
v_gene: TRBV7-9
j_gene: TRBJ2-7
CDR3nt: TGTGCCAGCAGCTTTGGGACAGGTTCCCACGAGCAGTACTTC
CDR3aa: CASSFGTGSHEQYF

d_gene: .
len: 14
abundance: .
v_gene: TRBV2
j_gene: TRBJ2-5
CDR3nt: TGTGCCAGCATTGAGGTGGGGCTACAAGAGACCCAGTACTTC
CDR3aa: CASIEVGLQETQYF

d_gene: .
len: 13
abundance: .
v_gene: TRBV28
j_gene: TRBJ2-5
CDR3nt: TGTGCCAGCAGTAGGGCGAACCAAGAGACCCAGTACTTC
CDR3aa: CASSRANQETQYF

d_gene: TRBD2
len: 16
abundance: few
v_gene: TRBV7-2
j_gene: TRBJ2-5
CDR3nt: TGTGCCAGCAGTTTAATTCCGGGACTAGGGGGGGAGACCCAGTACTTC
CDR3aa: CASSLIPGLGGETQYF

d_gene: TRBD2
len: 15
abundance: .
v_gene: TRBV9
j_gene: TRBJ2-1
CDR3nt: TGTGCCAGCAGCGTAGGCGCGGGAGGGAACAATGAGCAGTTCTTC
CDR3aa: CASSVGAGGNNEQFF